Below are 17 T cell receptor beta chains sequenced from a single sample in a study of liver allograft versus peripheral blood T cells. Study at large: T cell receptor repertoires in transplanted livers were compared with those in recipients' peripheral blood.

TCRdb fed the reads into MiXCR, producing one record per CDR3 protein. The sample includes fewer than 13,000 distinct CDR3 sequences, approximately 17% seen only once; the top ten take about 1.2%. The receptors originated from a human patient who had a liver transplant. Some T cells here may be from the graft donor.

V gene TRBV9 combines with J gene TRBJ2-7; 8 bases map to TRBD2. Germline CDR1 and CDR2: SGDLS and YYNGEE. This CDR3 is built from 16 residues. Trimming at V came to 1 base and at J to 0 bases, leaving 6 bases not matched to a gene. The CDR3 DNA is TGTGCCAGCAGCGTAAACGGGGGGGCGTTCTCCTACGAGCAGTACTTC. Encoded protein: CASSVNGGAFSYEQYF.

Many counts were recorded for this clonotype. The chain couples TRBV6-2 or TRBV6-3 to TRBJ2-7; the D gene could be TRBD1 or TRBD2 (5 bases each). The V gene's germline CDR1 is MNHEY and CDR2 SVGEGT. The CDR3 length is 13 residues. Trimming pared 0 bases from V and 10 bases from J, leaving 13 bases between. CDR3 bases: TGTGCCAGCAGTTACTCGAGGGGAAACAGTCAGTACTTC. Its translation: CASSYSRGNSQYF.

This clonotype ranks as medium-sized. The rearrangement uses TRBV27 and TRBJ1-1, with D possibly TRBD1 on 5 matching bases. The CDR3 extends over 13 amino acids. CDR1 is MNHEY and CDR2 is SMNVEV in the germline V gene (reference sequence). V was cut by 3 bases and J by 4 bases, with 9 bases left in between. CDR3 nucleotides: TGTGCCAGCAGTTTGGGGCGGGGCACTGAAGCTTTCTTT. It is translated as CASSLGRGTEAFF.

This clonotype occurred once. The chain is built from TRBV12-3 or TRBV12-4 and TRBJ2-3, with D possibly being TRBD1 (5 bases). With 6 bases removed from V and 7 bases from J, the gap between germline ends came to 23 bases. The CDR3 spans 16 residues. This CDR3 reads CASRLRGGAAGNTQYF. CDR3 coding DNA: TGTGCCAGCAGGTTAAGGGGTGGGGCGGCTGGAAATACGCAGTATTTT.

Sample share makes this clonotype medium-sized (0.01 to 0.1%). V gene TRBV27 combines with J gene TRBJ1-2; D possibly corresponds to TRBD1 (6 bases). This CDR3 is 13 amino acids long. The V and J ends lost 6 bases and 8 bases respectively, with 16 bases between them. The germline V gene has CDR1 MNHEY and CDR2 SMNVEV (reference sequence). For the CDR3, the DNA is TGTGCCAGCAGCCCCGGGGGGGCAGGCGGCTACACCTTC. Amino acid sequence: CASSPGGAGGYTF.

This clonotype was seen at least ten times. J is TRBJ2-7 and V is TRBV7-2, with D tentatively TRBD2 (5 bases). CDR1 SGHTA and CDR2 FQGNSA come from the germline V gene. V was pared by 5 bases and J by 2 bases, with 16 bases between. This CDR3 spans 15 amino acids. The CDR3 DNA follows: TGTGCCAGCAGCCTCCTCAGCGGACCTACCTACGAGCAGTACTTC. Amino acids: CASSLLSGPTYEQYF.

This clonotype is medium-sized by share. The CDR3 nucleotides read TGTGCCAGCAGCCCCTCCGGGACAGCCTATGGCTACACCTTC. It translates to CASSPSGTAYGYTF. V gene TRBV16 combines with J gene TRBJ1-2; 7 nucleotides align to TRBD1. Germline V CDR1 and CDR2: KGHSY, FQNENV. This CDR3 comprises 14 residues. V lost 4 bases, J lost 4 bases, and 6 bases stayed unmatched.

By proportion, this clonotype is medium-sized. One junction end does not reproduce the germline sequence, and a read error may be involved. The gene calls are TRBV27 and TRBJ1-2; no firm D call. Looked up from germline, CDR1 is MNHEY and CDR2 is SMNVEV (reference sequence). The CDR3 has 10 residues. CDR3 amino acids: CTRGKHGYTF. Here the CDR3 DNA reads TGCACCCGGGGAAAGCATGGCTACACCTTC.

This clonotype has only a few counts. The chain is built from TRBV20-1 and TRBJ2-7; 10 bases map to TRBD2. The germline V gene encodes CDR1 DFQATT and CDR2 SNEGSKA (reference sequence). CDR3 length equals 13 residues. Germline trimming cut 5 bases from V and 5 bases from J; bases unmatched to any gene: 6. The CDR3 here is CSAPGLAAHEQYF. CDR3 coding DNA: TGCAGTGCTCCCGGACTAGCGGCCCACGAGCAGTACTTC.

This clonotype was counted many times. This chain links TRBV6-5 with TRBJ1-3, with D hard to call. This CDR3 contains 12 residues. The V and J ends lost 5 bases and 6 bases respectively, with 8 bases between them. CDR1 and CDR2 from the germline V gene are MNHEY and SVGAGI. This CDR3 is CASSDYLNTIYF. The DNA of the CDR3 is TGTGCCAGCAGTGACTATCTAAACACCATATATTTT.

The chain carries TRBV20-1 and TRBJ1-2; 9 nucleotides match TRBD1. CDR3 length: 17 amino acids. The germline CDR1 and CDR2 sequences are DFQATT and SNEGSKA (reference sequence). CDR3 in amino acids: CTAADLMDRGSNYGYTF. DNA of the CDR3: TGCACCGCCGCGGATTTGATGGACAGGGGATCTAACTATGGCTACACCTTC.

CDR3 DNA: TGTGCCAGCAGCTTGGCCCCAGGGAGAGGGGACGAGCAGTACTTC. Translated: CASSLAPGRGDEQYF. The chain is built from TRBV5-4 and TRBJ2-7; D may match TRBD1 or TRBD2 (5 bases each). V was pared by 0 bases and J by 5 bases, with 15 bases between. The CDR3 runs to 15 residues. The germline CDR1 and CDR2 sequences are SGHNT and YYREEE (reference sequence).

This chain uses TRBV20-1 with TRBJ1-5; tentative D call: TRBD1 (5 bases). Germline values: CDR1 DFQATT, CDR2 SNEGSKA (reference sequence). The CDR3 length is 15 residues. Trimming pared 3 bases from V and 4 bases from J, leaving 16 bases between. This CDR3 is CSARSAGLKNQPQHF. CDR3 bases: TGCAGTGCTAGGTCCGCAGGGCTTAAAAATCAGCCCCAGCATTTT.

The chain couples TRBV20-1 to TRBJ2-1, with 7 bases fitting TRBD2. The CDR3 covers 16 residues. J gave up 1 base and V 2 bases, and 8 bases lay outside the gene matches. The germline CDR1 and CDR2 sequences are DFQATT and SNEGSKA (reference sequence). CDR3 sequence reads: CSARFGLSGSYNEQFF. In DNA, the CDR3 is TGCAGTGCTAGATTCGGACTTAGCGGGTCCTACAATGAGCAGTTCTTC.

Remarks on this clonotype: This may come from a read error, since a much larger clone is one base off. This chain links TRBV18 with TRBJ1-2, with D unresolved. Germline loops: CDR1 KGHSH, CDR2 LQKENI. V lost 6 bases and J 6 bases, leaving 14 bases between the germline ends. The CDR3 totals 13 residues. The CDR3 nucleotides are TGTGCCAGCTCGCACGGAGACTCCGATGGCTACACCTTC. Its protein is CASSHGDSDGYTF. Supplemented by reference TRBV18 and TRBJ1-2, the full variable domain reads NAGVMQNPRHLVRRRGQEARLRCSPMKGHSHVYWYRQLPEEGLKFMVYLQKENIIDESGMPKERFSAEFPKEGPSILRIQQVVRGDSAAYFCASSHGDSDGYTFGSGTRLTVV.

This clonotype showed up just a few times. The rearrangement links TRBV6-6 to TRBJ2-7; 8 bases line up with TRBD1. With 2 bases clipped from V and 3 bases from J, the junction kept 3 bases outside the gene matches. The CDR3 covers 14 residues. Looked up from germline, CDR1 is MNHNY and CDR2 is SVGAGI (reference sequence). The CDR3 bases are TGTGCCAGCAGTTACCTCGGACAGGGCTACGAGCAGTACTTC. It yields the protein CASSYLGQGYEQYF.

This clonotype counts as medium-sized. V gene TRBV10-3 combines with J gene TRBJ1-1; the match to TRBD1 covers 7 bases. CDR3 length: 14 residues. The ends lost 3 bases at V and 1 base at J; junction bases unmatched: 2. CDR1 is ENHRY, CDR2 SYGVKD, per germline. The CDR3, as DNA: TGTGCCATCAGTGAAAGGGACAGGAACACTGAAGCTTTCTTT. Its protein is CAISERDRNTEAFF.